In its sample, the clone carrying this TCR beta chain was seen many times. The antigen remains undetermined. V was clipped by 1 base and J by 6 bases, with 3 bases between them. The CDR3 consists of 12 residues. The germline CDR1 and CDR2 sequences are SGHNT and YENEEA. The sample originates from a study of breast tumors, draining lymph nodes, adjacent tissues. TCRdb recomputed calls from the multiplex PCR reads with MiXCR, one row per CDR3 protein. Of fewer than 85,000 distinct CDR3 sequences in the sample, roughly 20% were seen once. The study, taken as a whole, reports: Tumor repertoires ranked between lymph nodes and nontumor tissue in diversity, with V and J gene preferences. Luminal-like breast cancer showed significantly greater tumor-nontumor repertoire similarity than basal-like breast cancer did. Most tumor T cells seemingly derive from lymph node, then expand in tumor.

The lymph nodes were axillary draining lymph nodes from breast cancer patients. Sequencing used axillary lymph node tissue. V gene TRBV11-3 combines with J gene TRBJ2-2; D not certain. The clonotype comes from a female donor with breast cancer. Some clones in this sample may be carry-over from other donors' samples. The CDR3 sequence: CASSLVPGELFF. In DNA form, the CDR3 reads TGTGCCAGCAGCTTAGTTCCCGGGGAGCTGTTTTTT. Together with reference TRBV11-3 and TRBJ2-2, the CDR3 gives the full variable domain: EAGVVQSPRYKIIEKKQPVAFWCNPISGHNTLYWYLQNLGQGPELLIRYENEEAVDDSQLPKDRFSAERLKGVDSTLKIQPAELGDSAVYLCASSLVPGELFFGEGSRLTVL.